This TCR beta chain emerged from a study of cytomegalovirus exposure and HLA in healthy donors (dated by TCRdb to 2016 to 2017). Describing the broader study: A later analysis indicated that the 120 validation repertoires were generated on the platform also employed for the 666 repertoires of the first cohort. The study was designed to test whether signatures of past pathogen exposure could be identified by cataloging public T cell receptors. Along with the approximately 700-subject first cohort, a separate validation cohort of around 120 different subjects was used. To predict cytomegalovirus infection status, the study brought together high-throughput TCR immunosequencing, statistical association of individual TCRs with disease status, and machine learning.

The library was built by means of the immunoSEQ multiplex PCR assay. As for the original processing: A statistical classification framework was built for diagnosing cytomegalovirus status from the catalog of TCR beta chain sequences. Not all clones reach the TCRdb copy of this immuneACCESS table, which keeps in-frame sequences only. Checked studies attribute under half of the gap to unresolved V genes and leave the rest unexplained. The V and J calls and clone size were taken over from that table, and D and trimming were inferred from the DNA. This sample is represented by fewer than 200,000 clones; about 95% of them were singletons. The top ten clonotypes cover 0.89% of the sample. The full study reports these points: Of the cluster scores, about 94% were above 0 in a later analysis, which found that TCRs clustered in the first cohort also tended to co-occur in the approximately 120 validation repertoires. The authors suggested that the approach could potentially be extended to other disease states and immunological phenotypes. The classifier was reported to diagnose cytomegalovirus status with high specificity and sensitivity in both the original and validation cohorts. A later analysis lacked HLA typing for the validation cohort, so it scored co-occurrence in that cohort across all 120 or so repertoires. A total of roughly 160 TCR beta chains were listed by the study as associated with cytomegalovirus. Most TCR sequences were seen in very few donors, while some public TCRs were found in many individuals. In vitro tests confirmed that a few of the cytomegalovirus-associated TCR beta chains recognize cytomegalovirus antigens.

Donors formed part of the validation cohort, which comprised fewer than 150 subjects and was distinct from the first cohort of several hundred subjects. A word on this clone: Its binding antigen is unknown. Base qualities are not recorded, but no much larger clone differs from it by a single base.

The clonotype comes from a woman under 30 in good health and CMV-seronegative. Sequenced: PBMCs.

The nucleotide sequence is TGTGCCAGCCGCCAAAGCTCGGCCGGGGAGCTGTTTTTT. Translated, this gives CASRQSSAGELFF. This sequence uses TRBV6-5 and TRBJ2-2; no D gene call is confident. The V and J ends are trimmed by 8 bases and 6 bases, leaving 13 bases between them. CDR1 and CDR2, per the germline V gene, are MNHEY and SVGAGI. Counted from cysteine to phenylalanine, this CDR3 has 13 amino acids. The kept DNA is CDR3 alone, 39 bases in frame from the first base.